What follows are 15 T cell receptor beta chains derived from one specimen sequenced in a study of technical replicates of blood from several donors. Profiled with immunoSEQ multiplex PCR; TCRdb holds only in-frame clones, not every one. The profile shows around 63,000 clones, roughly 92% of them singletons. Sequencing was done on a sample of PBMCs. These receptors all stem from a human donor in good health. Some clones in this sample may be carry-over from other donors' samples.

This rearrangement joins TRBV4-3 to TRBJ2-7, with 7 bases lining up with TRBD2. The CDR3 runs 14 residues. Per germline, CDR1 LGHNA and CDR2 YSLEER. The ends lost 2 bases at V and 6 bases at J; junction bases unmatched: 7. The CDR3 coding sequence is TGCGCCAGCAGCCAATCGGCGGGAGCGGTCGAGCAGTACTTC. Translated, it gives CASSQSAGAVEQYF.

The genes are TRBV11-3 and TRBJ2-2, with D hard to call. The germline V gene has CDR1 SGHNT and CDR2 YENEEA. The CDR3 covers 12 residues. Trimming pared 3 bases from V and 7 bases from J, leaving 6 bases between. CDR3 sequence: CASSFSLGELFF. In nucleotides, the CDR3 is TGTGCCAGCAGCTTCTCTCTCGGGGAGCTGTTTTTT.

This sequence joins TRBV4-3 and TRBJ2-1, with TRBD2 as a possible D gene (5 bases). The V gene lost 1 base and the J gene lost 7 bases, with 8 bases spanning the gap. Germline-derived CDR1 and CDR2 are LGHNA and YSLEER. The CDR3 runs to 13 residues. CDR3 nucleotides: TGCGCCAGCAGCCAAGGGAGCGGAAATGAGCAGTTCTTC. Its protein is CASSQGSGNEQFF.

The chain is built from TRBV7-9 and TRBJ2-7; D is uncertain. The CDR3 extends over 14 amino acids. Trimming left V 3 bases short and J 0 bases short, with 9 bases between. The germline V gene has CDR1 SEHNR and CDR2 FQNEAQ (reference sequence). CDR3 DNA sequence: TGTGCCAGCAGCTTCCAACAAAACTCCTACGAGCAGTACTTC. The encoded protein is CASSFQQNSYEQYF.

This chain links TRBV20-1 with TRBJ2-7; weak D call: TRBD2 (5 bases). The CDR3 is 11 amino acids. The germline CDR1 and CDR2 sequences are DFQATT and SNEGSKA (reference sequence). V was shortened by 1 base and J by 6 bases, with 7 bases between the two germline ends. The CDR3 loop reads CSARVTSEQYF. CDR3 DNA sequence: TGCAGTGCTAGAGTTACTAGCGAGCAGTACTTC.

The chain couples TRBV5-1 to TRBJ2-5, with 7 bases fitting TRBD1. Germline-derived CDR1 and CDR2 are SGHRS and YFSETQ. This CDR3 contains 15 residues. V trimming: 4 bases; J trimming: 5 bases; junction bases outside the gene matches: 11. CDR3 nucleotides: TGCGCCAGCAGCACAGCTAACAGGGGCGGGGAGACCCAGTACTTC. This sequence encodes CASSTANRGGETQYF.

This chain connects TRBV2 to TRBJ1-1, with D hard to call. Germline values: CDR1 SNHLY, CDR2 FYNNEI. V lost 2 bases and J 6 bases, leaving 10 bases between the germline ends. The CDR3 has 13 residues. CDR3 nucleotides: TGTGCCAGCAGTGAAACTGCGGGGTCTGAAGCTTTCTTT. It is translated as CASSETAGSEAFF.

This clone was seen a single time. The V gene is TRBV6-4, the J gene TRBJ1-4, with 9 bases matching TRBD1. The germline V gene encodes CDR1 MRHNA and CDR2 SNTAGT. V shed 7 bases, J shed 1 base, and the junction held 10 bases outside the gene matches. This CDR3 has 17 residues. CDR3 nucleotide sequence: TGTGCCAGCAAGACAGGGGGGCCGGGATTAACTAATGAAAAACTGTTTTTT. It yields the protein CASKTGGPGLTNEKLFF.

DNA of the CDR3: TGTGCCAGCAGTTACGTTAGCGGGGGGAGTTATGAGCAGTTCTTC. The encoded protein is CASSYVSGGSYEQFF. This chain connects TRBV6-5 to TRBJ2-1, with 10 bases identical to TRBD2. J was trimmed by 8 bases and V by 2 bases; bases with no gene match: 6. This CDR3 contains 15 residues. Germline CDR1 reads MNHEY; CDR2 reads SVGAGI.

The rearrangement uses TRBV4-1 and TRBJ2-7, with D possibly being TRBD1 (6 bases). Germline assignment: CDR1 MGHRA and CDR2 YSYEKL. This CDR3 region has 12 residues. V lost 3 bases and J 7 bases, leaving 10 bases between the germline ends. In nucleotides, the CDR3 is TGCGCCAGCAGCCACAGGGGTGGGGAGCAGTACTTC. It encodes CASSHRGGEQYF.

The chain has TRBV18 and TRBJ1-2, with D possibly TRBD1 on 6 matching bases. Germline CDR1 KGHSH, CDR2 LQKENI. With 5 bases removed from V and 0 bases from J, the gap between germline ends came to 10 bases. This CDR3 spans 14 amino acids. CDR3 region: CASSTDSSNYGYTF. In DNA, the CDR3 is TGTGCCAGCTCAACGGACAGTTCTAACTATGGCTACACCTTC. The full variable domain, its missing parts supplied by reference TRBV18 and TRBJ1-2, is NAGVMQNPRHLVRRRGQEARLRCSPMKGHSHVYWYRQLPEEGLKFMVYLQKENIIDESGMPKERFSAEFPKEGPSILRIQQVVRGDSAAYFCASSTDSSNYGYTFGSGTRLTVV.

The chain joins TRBV2 to TRBJ2-2; 7 bases are a match to TRBD2. The CDR3 length is 14 residues. Germline lookup yields CDR1 SNHLY and CDR2 FYNNEI. The V gene end was trimmed by 6 bases and the J gene end by 3 bases; junction bases not matched to a gene: 4. CDR3 sequence reads: CASRGEGDTGELFF. CDR3 in DNA: TGTGCCAGCAGGGGGGAGGGTGACACCGGGGAGCTGTTTTTT.

The chain combines TRBV13 with TRBJ1-1; a possible D gene is TRBD1 (5 bases). Trimming left V 5 bases short and J 4 bases short, with 14 bases between. This CDR3 comprises 14 residues. The germline gives CDR1 PRHDT, CDR2 FYEKMQ (reference sequence). CDR3 DNA sequence: TGTGCCAGCAGCCCACGGCGGGGGATCACTGAAGCTTTCTTT. Its protein is CASSPRRGITEAFF.

V gene TRBV5-1 combines with J gene TRBJ1-3, with TRBD1 matching over 7 bases. J lost 0 bases, V lost 0 bases, and 6 bases had no gene match. There are 17 residues in the CDR3. Germline lookup yields CDR1 SGHRS and CDR2 YFSETQ. The CDR3 DNA sequence: TGCGCCAGCAGCTTGGGAGACAGGGTTTTCTCTGGAAACACCATATATTTT. Its translation: CASSLGDRVFSGNTIYF.

V usage is TRBV6-5 and J usage is TRBJ1-1; D is possibly TRBD1 (6 bases). This CDR3 contains 13 residues. The ends were cut back, 2 bases at V and 4 bases at J, with 8 bases in the middle. Germline V lookup: CDR1 MNHEY, CDR2 SVGAGI. CDR3 sequence reads: CASSYNRATEAFF. DNA for the CDR3: TGTGCCAGCAGTTACAACAGGGCCACTGAAGCTTTCTTT.